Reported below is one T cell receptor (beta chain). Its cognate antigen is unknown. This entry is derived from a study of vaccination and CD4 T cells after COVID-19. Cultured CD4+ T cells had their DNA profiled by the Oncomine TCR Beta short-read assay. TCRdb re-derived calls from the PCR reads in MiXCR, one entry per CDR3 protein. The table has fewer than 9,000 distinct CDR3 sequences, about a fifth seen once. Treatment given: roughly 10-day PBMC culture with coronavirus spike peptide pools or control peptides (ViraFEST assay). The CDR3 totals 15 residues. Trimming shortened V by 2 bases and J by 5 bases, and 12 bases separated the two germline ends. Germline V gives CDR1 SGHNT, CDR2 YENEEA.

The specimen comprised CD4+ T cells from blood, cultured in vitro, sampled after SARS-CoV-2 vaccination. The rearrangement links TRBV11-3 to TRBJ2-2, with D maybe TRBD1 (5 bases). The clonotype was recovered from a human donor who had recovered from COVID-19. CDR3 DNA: TGTGCCAGCAGCTTACAGGGTGTTGGGACCGGGGAGCTGTTTTTT. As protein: CASSLQGVGTGELFF. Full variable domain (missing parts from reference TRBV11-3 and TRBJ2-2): EAGVVQSPRYKIIEKKQPVAFWCNPISGHNTLYWYLQNLGQGPELLIRYENEEAVDDSQLPKDRFSAERLKGVDSTLKIQPAELGDSAVYLCASSLQGVGTGELFFGEGSRLTVL.